This T cell receptor (beta chain) was sequenced during a study of T and B cells in COVID-19 patients. This clonotype is termed medium-sized. Its specificity is unknown. The V gene's germline CDR1 is MNHEY and CDR2 SMNVEV (reference sequence). The CDR3 has 15 amino acids. V gave up 4 bases and J gave up 2 bases, with 13 bases separating them. TRB rearrangements were amplified by multiplex PCR with BIOMED2 TRB-A/B primers. TCRdb fed the multiplex PCR reads into MiXCR, producing one record per CDR3 protein. Among under 20,000 distinct CDR3 sequences listed, 28% were seen once. General study findings and limits: Active COVID-19 showed highly clonal TRB repertoires; recovery showed diversity and richness above healthy donors.

TRB was amplified from around 230-520 ng of blood genomic DNA. The sequencing input was blood. The chain employs TRBV27 and TRBJ2-3; D is unresolved. The TCR originated in a human donor who had recovered from COVID-19. CDR3 region: CASSSPGSNTDTQYF. CDR3 bases: TGTGCCAGCAGTTCGCCCGGGTCCAACACAGATACGCAGTATTTT.